The rows below give T cell receptor beta chains drawn from one sample of a study of T cells in Graves' hyperthyroidism and ophthalmopathy. TCRdb recomputed calls from the multiplex PCR reads with MiXCR, one row per CDR3 protein. The sample has roughly 330,000 distinct CDR3 sequences, around 16% seen once. The specimen sequenced was blood. The receptors here all came from a young man with Graves' hyperthyroidism. Both conserved end residues are part of each CDR3. D genes are given only for firm matches. Only some rows state a clone size, as once, few, many or a class for expanded clones.

D,J,size,V,DNA,CDR3
-,TRBJ1-1,few,TRBV25-1,TGTGCCAGCAGAATGTCAGTAAACACTGAAGCTTTCTTT,CASRMSVNTEAFF
TRBD2,TRBJ2-3,many,TRBV24-1,TGTGCCACCAGTGATTTGCCTAGCGGCCCCACAGATACGCAGTATTTT,CATSDLPSGPTDTQYF
TRBD1,TRBJ2-2,-,TRBV24-1,TGTGCCACCAGTGATTTGCCGGGACAGGGTGGAAACGGGGAGCTGTTTTTT,CATSDLPGQGGNGELFF
TRBD2,TRBJ2-3,many,TRBV13,TGTGCCAGCAGCTCTCCGACTAGCGGAAGAGGGGACACGCAGTATTTT,CASSSPTSGRGDTQYF
TRBD1,TRBJ1-4,-,TRBV10-2,TGCGCCAGCAGTGAGTGGACAGGTCCCCTTGAAAAACTGTTTTTT,CASSEWTGPLEKLFF
TRBD2,TRBJ2-3,many,TRBV12-3/TRBV12-4,TGTGCCAGCAGCGAAGCGGGGGCCGCAGATACGCAGTATTTT,CASSEAGAADTQYF
TRBD1,TRBJ2-7,-,TRBV11-2,TGTGCCAGCGGCTTAGACGGGACAGCCATCTACGAGCAGTACTTC,CASGLDGTAIYEQYF
-,TRBJ2-5,many,TRBV7-2,TGTGCCAGCAGCTTATCCCACCTTCGAGAGACCCAGTACTTC,CASSLSHLRETQYF
-,TRBJ1-2,few,TRBV19,TGTGCCAGTAGACGGGGGGGCTATGGCTACACCTTC,CASRRGGYGYTF
-,TRBJ1-1,many,TRBV3-1,TGTGCCAGCAGCCCCCTGGGACGGATGAACACTGAAGCTTTCTTT,CASSPLGRMNTEAFF
-,TRBJ2-3,-,TRBV29-1,TGCAGCGTAAACAGGGCCACCTCTGACACAGATACGCAGTATTTT,CSVNRATSDTDTQYF
TRBD2,TRBJ2-7,many,TRBV2,TGTGCCAGCGATGCTAGCGGGAGGGCGCCCGAGCAGTACTTC,CASDASGRAPEQYF
-,TRBJ1-2,-,TRBV29-1,TGCAGCGTTCTGGCAGGGAATGGCTACACCTTC,CSVLAGNGYTF
TRBD1,TRBJ1-2,-,TRBV4-1,TGCGCCAGCACTGAAGGGGGCTATGGCCACACCTTC,CASTEGGYGHTF
-,TRBJ2-7,-,TRBV12-3/TRBV12-4,TGTGCCAGCGCGGGTTACGAGCAGTACTTC,CASAGYEQYF
-,TRBJ1-2,many,TRBV18,TGTGCCACCAACGCTGACAGACAAAACTATGGCTACACCTTC,CATNADRQNYGYTF
TRBD1,TRBJ1-2,few,TRBV20-1,TGCAGTGCTAGCCGGGACAGGGCTTTCGACTATGGCTACACCTTC,CSASRDRAFDYGYTF
TRBD2,TRBJ2-1,-,TRBV5-8,TGTGCCAGCAGCTTGGCGGGGGGGGGGTCGCCGCAGTTCTTC,CASSLAGGGSPQFF
-,TRBJ2-1,-,TRBV12-3/TRBV12-4,TGTGCCAGCACTCCGGCCGGCTCCTACAATGAGCAGTTCTTC,CASTPAGSYNEQFF
-,TRBJ1-3,many,TRBV5-5,TGTGCCAGCAGTTTAGCTGGAAACACCATATATTTT,CASSLAGNTIYF
TRBD2,TRBJ2-3,few,TRBV15,TGTGCCACCAGCAGTAGCGGGAGAATGGGCGATACGCAGTATTTT,CATSSSGRMGDTQYF
TRBD2,TRBJ2-3,-,TRBV2,TGTGCCAGCAGCTCGCTAGCGGGAGAGAGCACAGATACGCAGTATTTT,CASSSLAGESTDTQYF
-,TRBJ2-7,many,TRBV24-1,TGTGCCACCAGCCCCGGGACGGGGAGTTCCGAGCAGTACTTC,CATSPGTGSSEQYF
TRBD1,TRBJ1-1,few,TRBV7-2,TGTGCCAGCAGCATACTCTACCCACAGGGGAGATATCACACTGAAGCTTTCTTT,CASSILYPQGRYHTEAFF